Given below is one T cell receptor beta chain in context. Its antigen remains unidentified. This entry is derived from a study of vaccination and CD4 T cells after COVID-19. The trim removed 5 bases at V and 0 bases at J, leaving 6 bases unmatched. Germline V gives CDR1 SGHTA, CDR2 FQGTGA. The CDR3 is made up of 16 amino acids. Documented treatment: roughly 10-day PBMC culture with coronavirus spike peptide pools or control peptides (ViraFEST assay). Cultured CD4+ T-cell DNA underwent Oncomine TCR Beta short-read sequencing. TCRdb fed the PCR reads into MiXCR, producing one record per CDR3 protein. Here the sample spans about 18,000 distinct CDR3 sequences, around 59% being singletons.

This TCR came from a human donor who had recovered from COVID-19. The chain recombines TRBV7-3 with TRBJ2-3; TRBD1 matches 9 bases. Here the sequenced sample was CD4+ T cells from blood, cultured in vitro, taken after SARS-CoV-2 vaccination. The CDR3 loop reads CASSPHRGRSTDTQYF. The CDR3 bases are TGTGCCAGCAGCCCGCACAGGGGGCGAAGCACAGATACGCAGTATTTT.